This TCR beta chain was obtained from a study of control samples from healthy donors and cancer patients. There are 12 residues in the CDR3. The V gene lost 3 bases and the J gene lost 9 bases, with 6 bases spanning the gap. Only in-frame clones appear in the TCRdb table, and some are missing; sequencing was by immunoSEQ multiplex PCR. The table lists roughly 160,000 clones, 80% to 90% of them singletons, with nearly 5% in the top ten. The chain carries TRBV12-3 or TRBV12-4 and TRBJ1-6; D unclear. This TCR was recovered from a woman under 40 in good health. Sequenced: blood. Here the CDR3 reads CASSFSTSPLHF. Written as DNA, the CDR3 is TGTGCCAGCAGTTTTAGCACTTCACCCCTCCACTTT.